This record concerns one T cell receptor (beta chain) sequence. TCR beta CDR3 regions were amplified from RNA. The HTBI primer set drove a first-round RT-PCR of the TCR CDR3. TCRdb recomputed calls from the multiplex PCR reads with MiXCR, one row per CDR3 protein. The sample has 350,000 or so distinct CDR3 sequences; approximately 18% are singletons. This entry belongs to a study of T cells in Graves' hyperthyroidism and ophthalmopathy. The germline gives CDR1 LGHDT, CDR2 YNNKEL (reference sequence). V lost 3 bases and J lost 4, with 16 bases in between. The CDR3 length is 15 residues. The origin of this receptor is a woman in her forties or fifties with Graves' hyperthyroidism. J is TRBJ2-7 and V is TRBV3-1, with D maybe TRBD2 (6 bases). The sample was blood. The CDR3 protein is CASSQPVGGGYEQYF. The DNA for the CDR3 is TGTGCCAGCAGCCAGCCGGTGGGGGGTGGGTACGAGCAGTACTTC.